This T cell receptor (beta chain) was sequenced for a study of shared clonotypes between healthy human individuals. Profiled with immunoSEQ multiplex PCR; TCRdb holds only in-frame clones, not every one. The sample consists of approximately 640,000 clones, about three quarters of them appearing once. Study-level points and caveats: Of the naive CD4 clonotypes, roughly 5.5% were shared across several donors.

A note on this clone: What it recognizes is unknown.

The source of this sequence is a woman younger than 45 in good health. The specimen sequenced was memory CD4+ T cells sorted from blood. Stated subset: CD45RA-negative fraction.

The CDR3 nucleotides are TGTGCCAGCAGCCCGGGACTAGCGCCCTCCGAGCAGTACTTC. This translates into CASSPGLAPSEQYF. The chain recombines TRBV5-5 with TRBJ2-7; 10 positions match TRBD2. The germline V gene encodes CDR1 SGHKS and CDR2 YYEKEE (reference sequence). The V segment lost 4 bases and the J segment 6 bases; nucleotides outside the gene matches: 7. CDR3 length: 14 amino acids.